This section outlines one T cell receptor (beta chain) sequence together with its context. The data are from a study of blood T cell repertoires in COVID-19. About the study: Whether acute or convalescent, the COVID-19 samples came from the United States, Italy and Spain. Sources were T cells, B-cell-depleted T cells, or PBMCs; the material itself was cDNA or gDNA.

Participants were placed into cohorts based on the clinical history they reported. All recovered Cohort 3 donors got two negative PCRs, got clearance, or saw symptom resolution. TCRdb's table, derived via immunoSEQ multiplex PCR, lists solely in-frame clones and lacks some. This sample carries 450,000 to 500,000 clones, roughly nine tenths of them seen once, and the ten largest clones take more than 7.5%. The germline V gene has CDR1 LGHNA and CDR2 YNFKEQ. J lost 1 base, V lost 5 bases, and 2 bases had no gene match. This CDR3 region has 14 residues. The sample was PBMCs or T cells enriched from blood (not recorded which). The rearrangement uses TRBV4-2 and TRBJ1-3, with 7 bases identical to TRBD1. This sequence was found in a woman aged 55 to 70 who had recovered from COVID-19. The DNA of the CDR3 is TGTGCCAGCAGCGACAGGGATTCTGGAAACACCATATATTTT. Translated: CASSDRDSGNTIYF.